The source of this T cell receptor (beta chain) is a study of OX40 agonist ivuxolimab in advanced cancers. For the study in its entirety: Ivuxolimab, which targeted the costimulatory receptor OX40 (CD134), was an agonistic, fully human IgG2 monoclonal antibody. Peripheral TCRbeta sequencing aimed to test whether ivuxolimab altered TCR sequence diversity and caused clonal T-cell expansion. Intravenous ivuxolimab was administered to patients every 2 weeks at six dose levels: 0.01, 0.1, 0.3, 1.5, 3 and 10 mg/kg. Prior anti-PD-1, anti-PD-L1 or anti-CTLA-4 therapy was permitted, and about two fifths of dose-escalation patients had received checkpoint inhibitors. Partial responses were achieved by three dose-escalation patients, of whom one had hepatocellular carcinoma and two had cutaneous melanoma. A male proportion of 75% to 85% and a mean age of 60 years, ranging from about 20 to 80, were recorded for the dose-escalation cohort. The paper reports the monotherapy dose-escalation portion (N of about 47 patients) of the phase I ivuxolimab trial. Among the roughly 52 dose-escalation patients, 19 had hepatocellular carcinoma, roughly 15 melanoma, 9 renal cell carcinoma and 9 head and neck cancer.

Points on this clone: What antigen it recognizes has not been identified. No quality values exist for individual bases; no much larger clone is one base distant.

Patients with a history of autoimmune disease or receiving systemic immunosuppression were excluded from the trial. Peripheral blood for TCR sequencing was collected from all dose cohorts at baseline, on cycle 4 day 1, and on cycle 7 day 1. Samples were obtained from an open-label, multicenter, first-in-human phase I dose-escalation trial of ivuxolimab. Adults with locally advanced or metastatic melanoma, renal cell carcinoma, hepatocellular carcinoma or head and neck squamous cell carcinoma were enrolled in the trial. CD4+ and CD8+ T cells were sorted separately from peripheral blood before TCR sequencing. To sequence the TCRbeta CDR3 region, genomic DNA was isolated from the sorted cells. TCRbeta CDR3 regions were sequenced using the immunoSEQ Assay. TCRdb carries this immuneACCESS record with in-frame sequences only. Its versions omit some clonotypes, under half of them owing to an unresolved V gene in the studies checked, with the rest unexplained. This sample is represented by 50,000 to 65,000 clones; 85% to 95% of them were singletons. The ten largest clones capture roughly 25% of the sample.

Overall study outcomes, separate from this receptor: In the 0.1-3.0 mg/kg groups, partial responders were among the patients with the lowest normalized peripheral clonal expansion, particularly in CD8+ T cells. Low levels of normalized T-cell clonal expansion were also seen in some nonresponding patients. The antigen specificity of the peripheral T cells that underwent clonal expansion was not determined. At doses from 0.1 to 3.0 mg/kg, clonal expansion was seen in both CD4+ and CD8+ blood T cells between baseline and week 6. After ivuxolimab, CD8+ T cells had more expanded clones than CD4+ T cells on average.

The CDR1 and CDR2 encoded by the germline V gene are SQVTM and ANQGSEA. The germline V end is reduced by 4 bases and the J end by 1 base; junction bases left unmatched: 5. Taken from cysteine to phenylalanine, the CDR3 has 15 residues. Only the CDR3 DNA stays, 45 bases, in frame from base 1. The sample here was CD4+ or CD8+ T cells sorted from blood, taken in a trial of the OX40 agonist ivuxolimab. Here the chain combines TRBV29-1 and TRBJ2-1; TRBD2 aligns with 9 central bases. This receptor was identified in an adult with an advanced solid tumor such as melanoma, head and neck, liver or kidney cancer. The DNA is TGCAGCGTTGGCACTAGCGGGCCGTCCTACAATGAGCAGTTCTTC. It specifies CSVGTSGPSYNEQFF.